Below are 13 T cell receptor beta chains sequenced from a single sample in a study of cytomegalovirus exposure and HLA in healthy donors. A multiplex PCR was run with 60 Vbeta primers and 13 Jbeta primers. Here immunoSEQ multiplex PCR was the method, and the copy in TCRdb shows in-frame clones only, minus some. Here the sample spans hundreds of thousands of clones, under 80% being singletons. Material: PBMCs. The origin of the receptors is a girl aged 2 to 9 in good health and CMV-seronegative.

The V gene is TRBV7-2, the J gene TRBJ2-1; 10 nucleotides match TRBD2. There are 16 residues in the CDR3. Trimming at V came to 5 bases and at J to 4 bases, leaving 8 bases not matched to a gene. Looked up from germline, CDR1 is SGHTA and CDR2 is FQGNSA. The CDR3 coding sequence is TGTGCCAGCAGCCCAGGCGGGACTAGCGCTTACAATGAGCAGTTCTTC. This translates into CASSPGGTSAYNEQFF. The full variable domain, its missing parts supplied by reference TRBV7-2 and TRBJ2-1, is GAGVSQSPSNKVTEKGKDVELRCDPISGHTALYWYRQSLGQGLEFLIYFQGNSAPDKSGLPSDRFSAERTGGSVSTLTIQRTQQEDSAVYLCASSPGGTSAYNEQFFGPGTRLTVL.

This chain uses TRBV27 with TRBJ2-3; TRBD1 aligns across 10 bases. This CDR3 is 18 amino acids long. Per the germline V gene, CDR1 is MNHEY and CDR2 is SMNVEV (reference sequence). The V gene end was trimmed by 2 bases and the J gene end by 4 bases; junction bases not matched to a gene: 12. The CDR3 nucleotides are TGTGCCAGCAGTTTACTGGGGGACAGGGGCCCTAGCCCAGATACGCAGTATTTT. Translation: CASSLLGDRGPSPDTQYF.

V usage is TRBV18 and J usage is TRBJ1-2; D is undetermined. This CDR3 is built from 12 residues. CDR1 is KGHSH and CDR2 is LQKENI in the germline V gene. V was shortened by 6 bases and J by 4 bases, with 9 bases between the two germline ends. CDR3: CASSLTSYGYTF. In DNA form, the CDR3 reads TGTGCCAGCTCGCTGACAAGCTATGGCTACACCTTC.

Regarding this clone: Here the CDR3 omits its conserved ending phenylalanine or tryptophan, so a read error is the likely source. The V gene is TRBV6-5, the J gene TRBJ2-7; 8 positions match TRBD2. V shed 5 bases and J 7 bases; nucleotides not matched to a gene: 7. The CDR3 is 13 residues long. From germline, CDR1 is MNHEY and CDR2 SVGAGI. The CDR3 loop reads CASSQGLVEEQYL. CDR3 sequence (DNA): TGTGCCAGCAGTCAGGGACTAGTCGAAGAGCAGTACCTC.

This clone was seen a single time. The V and J genes are TRBV10-3 and TRBJ2-3; TRBD2 matches 9 bases. V trimming: 7 bases; J trimming: 1 base; junction bases outside the gene matches: 3. CDR3 size: 14 residues. The V gene's germline CDR1 is ENHRY and CDR2 SYGVKD. CDR3 loop: CAITLAGRTDTQYF. The CDR3, as DNA: TGTGCCATCACGCTAGCGGGACGCACAGATACGCAGTATTTT.

The rearrangement links TRBV6-5 to TRBJ2-5; D is unresolved. Germline V gives CDR1 MNHEY, CDR2 SVGAGI. CDR3 length: 13 residues. V shed 6 bases and J shed 2 bases, with 10 bases lying between them. CDR3 residues: CASSPPGQETQYF. CDR3 nucleotide sequence: TGTGCCAGCAGCCCCCCCGGGCAAGAGACCCAGTACTTC.

This clone showed up just a few times. The chain uses TRBV7-6 and TRBJ2-3; 12 nucleotides agree with TRBD2. Germline V gene sequence: CDR1 SGHVS, CDR2 FNYEAQ. V shed 5 bases and J 1 base; nucleotides not matched to a gene: 4. This CDR3 comprises 16 residues. Here the CDR3 DNA reads TGTGCCAGCAGCCAAAGACTAGCGGGAGGCACAGATACGCAGTATTTT. It yields the protein CASSQRLAGGTDTQYF.

The rearrangement links TRBV4-1 to TRBJ2-3; D is undetermined. The germline V gene encodes CDR1 MGHRA and CDR2 YSYEKL. V lost 1 base to trimming and J lost 4 bases, with 3 bases between them. The CDR3 runs to 12 residues. Written as DNA, the CDR3 is TGCGCCAGCAGCCAAGCAGCAGATACGCAGTATTTT. Residues: CASSQAADTQYF.

This chain links TRBV7-2 with TRBJ2-2; tentative D call: TRBD2 (5 bases). CDR3 length: 16 amino acids. The ends were cut back, 5 bases at V and 2 bases at J, with 15 bases in the middle. Germline V gene data show CDR1 as SGHTA and CDR2 as FQGNSA. In nucleotides, the CDR3 is TGTGCCAGCAGCCTGTTAGACGGACTCAACACCGGGGAGCTGTTTTTT. The encoded protein is CASSLLDGLNTGELFF.

CDR3 residues: CACRTGDEKLFF. DNA of the CDR3: TGTGCCTGTCGCACAGGGGATGAAAAACTGTTTTTT. The genes are TRBV30 and TRBJ1-4, with 7 nucleotides matching TRBD1. The CDR3 is made up of 12 amino acids. J lost 6 bases, V lost 6 bases, and 4 bases had no gene match. Germline lookup yields CDR1 GTSNPN and CDR2 SVGIG (reference sequence).

The chain is built from TRBV5-4 and TRBJ2-7, with 11 bases lining up with TRBD1. Germline CDR1 SGHNT, CDR2 YYREEE (reference sequence). The V gene end was trimmed by 2 bases and the J gene end by 7 bases; junction bases not matched to a gene: 5. There are 14 residues in the CDR3. CDR3 in DNA: TGTGCCAGCAGCTTCGGACAGGGGGCGGGAGAGCAGTACTTC. As protein: CASSFGQGAGEQYF.

A word on this clone: The same CDR3 can be traced to other DNA sequences in this sample. The gene calls are TRBV19 and TRBJ1-1; D gene ambiguous. Germline loops: CDR1 LNHDA, CDR2 SQIVND (reference sequence). The CDR3 runs to 11 residues. V lost 6 bases, J lost 1 base, and 3 bases lay in between. The CDR3 loop reads CASRRNTEAFF. The CDR3 nucleotides are TGTGCCAGTAGGAGGAACACTGAAGCTTTCTTT.

V gene TRBV2 combines with J gene TRBJ1-1; 7 positions match TRBD1. Germline lookup yields CDR1 SNHLY and CDR2 FYNNEI. The CDR3 sequence is 14 residues long. After removal of 8 bases from V and 5 bases from J, the junction contained 11 bases not matched to a gene. For the CDR3, the DNA is TGTGCCAGCTTGTTGATTAGGGGGCATACTGAAGCTTTCTTT. This encodes CASLLIRGHTEAFF.